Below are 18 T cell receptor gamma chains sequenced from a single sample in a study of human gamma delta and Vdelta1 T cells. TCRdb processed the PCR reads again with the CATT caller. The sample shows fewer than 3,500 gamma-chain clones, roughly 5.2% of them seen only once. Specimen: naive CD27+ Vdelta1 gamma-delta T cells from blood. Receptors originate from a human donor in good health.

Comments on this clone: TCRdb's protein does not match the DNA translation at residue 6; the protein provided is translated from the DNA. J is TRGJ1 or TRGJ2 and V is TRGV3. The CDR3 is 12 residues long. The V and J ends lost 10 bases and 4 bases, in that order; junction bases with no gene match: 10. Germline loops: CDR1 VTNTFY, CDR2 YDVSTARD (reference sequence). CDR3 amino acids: CATLREYYKKLF. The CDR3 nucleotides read TGTGCCACTCTGAGGGAGTATTATAAGAAACTCTTT.

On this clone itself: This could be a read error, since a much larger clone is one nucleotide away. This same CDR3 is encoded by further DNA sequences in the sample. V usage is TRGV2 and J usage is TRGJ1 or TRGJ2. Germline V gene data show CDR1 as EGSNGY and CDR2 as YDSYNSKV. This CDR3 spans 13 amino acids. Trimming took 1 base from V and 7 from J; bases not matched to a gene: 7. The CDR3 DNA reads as TGTGCCACCTGGGACGGCCGAGGGTATAAGAAACTCTTT. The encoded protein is CATWDGRGYKKLF.

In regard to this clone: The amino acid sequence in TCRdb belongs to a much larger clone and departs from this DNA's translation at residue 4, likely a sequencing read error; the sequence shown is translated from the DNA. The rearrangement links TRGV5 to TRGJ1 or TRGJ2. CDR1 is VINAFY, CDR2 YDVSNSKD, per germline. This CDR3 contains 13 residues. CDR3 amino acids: CATGDRQGYKKLF. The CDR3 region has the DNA TGTGCCACCGGGGACAGGCAGGGGTATAAGAAACTCTTT.

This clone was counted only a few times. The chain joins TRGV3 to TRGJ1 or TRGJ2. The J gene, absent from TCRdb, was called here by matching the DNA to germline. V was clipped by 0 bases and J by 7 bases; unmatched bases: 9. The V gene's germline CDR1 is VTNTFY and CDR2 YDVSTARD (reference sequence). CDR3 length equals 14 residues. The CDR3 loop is CATWDRRLRYKKLF. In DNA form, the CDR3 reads TGTGCCACCTGGGACAGGCGATTGCGATATAAGAAACTCTTT.

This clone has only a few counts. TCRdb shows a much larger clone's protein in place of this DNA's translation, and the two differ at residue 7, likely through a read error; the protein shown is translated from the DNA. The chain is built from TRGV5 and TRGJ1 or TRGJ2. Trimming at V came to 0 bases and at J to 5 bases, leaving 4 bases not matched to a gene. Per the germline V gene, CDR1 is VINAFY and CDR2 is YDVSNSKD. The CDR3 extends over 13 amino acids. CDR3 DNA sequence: TGTGCCACCTGGGACAGGGATCATTATAAGAAACTCTTT. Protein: CATWDRDHYKKLF.

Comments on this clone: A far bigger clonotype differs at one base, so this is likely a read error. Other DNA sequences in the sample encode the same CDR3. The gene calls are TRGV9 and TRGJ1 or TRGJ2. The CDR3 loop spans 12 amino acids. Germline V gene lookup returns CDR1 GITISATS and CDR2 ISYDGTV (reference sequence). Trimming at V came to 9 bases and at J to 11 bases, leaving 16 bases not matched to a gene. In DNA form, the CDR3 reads TGTGCCTTGAATCGGGGGGCTTCGGAGAAACTCTTT. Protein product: CALNRGASEKLF.

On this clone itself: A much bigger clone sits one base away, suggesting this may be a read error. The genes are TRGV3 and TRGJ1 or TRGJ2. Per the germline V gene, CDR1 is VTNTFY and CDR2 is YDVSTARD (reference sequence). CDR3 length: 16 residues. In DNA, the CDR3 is TGTGCCACCTGGGACAGGCGCCCCCCTGGACATTATAAGAAACTCTTC. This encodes CATWDRRPPGHYKKLF.

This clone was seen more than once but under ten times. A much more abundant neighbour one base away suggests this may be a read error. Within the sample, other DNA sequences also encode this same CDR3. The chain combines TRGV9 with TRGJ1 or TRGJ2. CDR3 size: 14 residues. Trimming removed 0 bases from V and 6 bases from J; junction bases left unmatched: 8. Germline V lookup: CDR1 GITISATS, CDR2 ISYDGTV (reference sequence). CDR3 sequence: CALWEVEGGYKKLF. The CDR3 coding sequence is TGTGCCTTGTGGGAGGTGGAGGGAGGTTATAAGAAACTCTTT.

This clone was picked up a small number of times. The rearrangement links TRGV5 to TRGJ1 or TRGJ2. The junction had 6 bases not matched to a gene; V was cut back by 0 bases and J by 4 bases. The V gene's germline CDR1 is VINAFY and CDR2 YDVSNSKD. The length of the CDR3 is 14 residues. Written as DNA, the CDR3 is TGTGCCACCTGGGACAGGCTATACTATTATAAGAAACTCTTT. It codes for CATWDRLYYYKKLF.

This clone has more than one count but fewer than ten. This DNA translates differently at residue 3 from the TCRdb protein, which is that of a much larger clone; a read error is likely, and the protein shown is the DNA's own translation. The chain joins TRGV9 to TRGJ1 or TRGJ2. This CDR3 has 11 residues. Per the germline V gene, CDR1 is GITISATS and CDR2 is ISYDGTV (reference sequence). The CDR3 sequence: CAWWRYYKKLF. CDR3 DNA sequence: TGTGCCTGGTGGCGTTATTATAAGAAACTCTTT.

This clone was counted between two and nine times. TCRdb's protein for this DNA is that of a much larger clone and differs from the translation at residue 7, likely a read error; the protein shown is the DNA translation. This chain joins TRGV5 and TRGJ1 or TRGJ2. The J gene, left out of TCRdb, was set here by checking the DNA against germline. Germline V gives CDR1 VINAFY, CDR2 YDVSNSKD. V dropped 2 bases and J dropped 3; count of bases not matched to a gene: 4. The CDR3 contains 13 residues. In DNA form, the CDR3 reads TGTGCCACCTGGGACAAAGGTTATTATAAGAAACTCTTT. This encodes CATWDKGYYKKLF.

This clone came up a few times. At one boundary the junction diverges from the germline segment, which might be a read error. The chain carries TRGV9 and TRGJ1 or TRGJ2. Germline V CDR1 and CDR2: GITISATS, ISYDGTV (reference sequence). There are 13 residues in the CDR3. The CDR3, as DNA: TGTGCCTCGTGGGACAGCCTTTATTATAAGAAACTCTTT. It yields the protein CASWDSLYYKKLF.

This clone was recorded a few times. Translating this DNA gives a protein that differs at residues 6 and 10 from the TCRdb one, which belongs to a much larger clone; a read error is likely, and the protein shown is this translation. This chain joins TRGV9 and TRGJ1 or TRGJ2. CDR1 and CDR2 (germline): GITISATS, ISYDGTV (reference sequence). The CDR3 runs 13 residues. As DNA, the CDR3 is TGTGCCTTGTGGGAGTTGCGTAGTTATGAGAAACTCTTT. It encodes CALWELRSYEKLF.

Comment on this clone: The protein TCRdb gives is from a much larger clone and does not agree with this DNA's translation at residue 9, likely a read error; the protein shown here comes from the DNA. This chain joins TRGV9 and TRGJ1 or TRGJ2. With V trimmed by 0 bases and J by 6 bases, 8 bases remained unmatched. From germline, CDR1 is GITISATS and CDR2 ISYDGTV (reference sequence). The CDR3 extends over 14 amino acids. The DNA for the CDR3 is TGTGCCTTGTGGGAGGTGCGTCGTTGTTATAAGAAACTCTTT. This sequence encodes CALWEVRRCYKKLF.

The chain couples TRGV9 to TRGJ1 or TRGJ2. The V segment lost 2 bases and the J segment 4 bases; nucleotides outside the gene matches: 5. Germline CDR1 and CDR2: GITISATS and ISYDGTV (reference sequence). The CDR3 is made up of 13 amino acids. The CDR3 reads CALWEAVYYKKLF. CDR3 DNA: TGTGCCTTGTGGGAGGCGGTCTATTATAAGAAACTCTTT.

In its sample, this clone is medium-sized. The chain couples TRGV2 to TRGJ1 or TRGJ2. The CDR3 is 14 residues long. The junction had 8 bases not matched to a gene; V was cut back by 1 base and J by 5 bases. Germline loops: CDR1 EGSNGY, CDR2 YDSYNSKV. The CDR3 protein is CATWDGPRHYKKLF. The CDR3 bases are TGTGCCACCTGGGACGGCCCAAGACATTATAAGAAACTCTTT.

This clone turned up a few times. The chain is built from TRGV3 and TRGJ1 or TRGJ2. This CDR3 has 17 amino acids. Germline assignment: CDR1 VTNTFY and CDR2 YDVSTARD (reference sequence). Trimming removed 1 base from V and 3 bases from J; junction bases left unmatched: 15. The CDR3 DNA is TGTGCCACCTGGGACAGCCAATTTGTAAGGGTTTATTATAAGAAACTCTTT. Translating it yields CATWDSQFVRVYYKKLF.

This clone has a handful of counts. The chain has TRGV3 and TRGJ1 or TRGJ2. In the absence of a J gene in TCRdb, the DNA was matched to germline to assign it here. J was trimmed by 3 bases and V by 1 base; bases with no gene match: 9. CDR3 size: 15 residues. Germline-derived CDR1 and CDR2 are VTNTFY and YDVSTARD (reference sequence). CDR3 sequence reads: CATWDRTNFYYKKLF. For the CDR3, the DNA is TGTGCCACCTGGGACAGAACAAACTTTTATTATAAGAAACTCTTT.